This T cell receptor beta chain comes out of a study of T-cell memory formation after mild COVID-19. The study's findings and limits: Among CD4+ contracting clones, most were CM and EM, and CD8+ ones EMRA.

V lost 0 bases and J lost 1; bases outside the gene matches: 5. The CDR3 has 17 residues. Per the germline V gene, CDR1 is LGHNT and CDR2 is FRNRAP. After 5'RACE with constant-segment primers, TCR alpha and TCR beta cDNA libraries carrying sample barcodes and UMIs were obtained. TCRdb fed the 5' RACE reads into MiXCR, producing one record per CDR3 protein. The sample yields about 430,000 distinct CDR3 sequences, approximately 18% seen once. This clonotype was counted many times. Its antigen is not known. The source material was PBMCs or a T cell subset sorted from them (not recorded which). V and J are TRBV12-5 and TRBJ2-5, with TRBD2 matching 10 bases. This clonotype was obtained from a young man who had mild COVID-19 (a few samples of this study predate the infection). Cell type and time point are not known. CDR3 bases: TGTGCTAGTGGTTTGGTTTTAGCGGGGGGACCCCAAGAGACCCAGTACTTC. It codes for CASGLVLAGGPQETQYF.